A single sample gave rise to the 20 T cell receptor beta chains below, sequenced in a study of cytomegalovirus exposure and HLA in healthy donors. Clones were read by immunoSEQ multiplex PCR, and TCRdb kept only the in-frame ones, dropping some. The sample records roughly 250,000 clones, approximately 83% being singletons. Sample: PBMCs. These receptors originate from a woman aged 25 to 39 in good health and CMV-seropositive.

The V gene is TRBV11-3, the J gene TRBJ2-1; 9 positions agree with TRBD2. Losses at the gene ends were 3 bases for V and 12 bases for J; bases not matched to a gene: 3. CDR3 length: 12 amino acids. Per germline, CDR1 SGHNT and CDR2 YENEEA. The CDR3 DNA sequence: TGTGCCAGCAGCTTGGGGACTAGCCCGCAGTTCTTC. Protein: CASSLGTSPQFF.

V usage is TRBV6-5 and J usage is TRBJ2-3; no definite D call. The ends were cut back, 7 bases at V and 5 bases at J, with 16 bases in the middle. Germline lookup yields CDR1 MNHEY and CDR2 SVGAGI. This CDR3 spans 14 amino acids. The CDR3, as DNA: TGTGCCAGCAACTCATACTCGGCAGGAGATACGCAGTATTTT. It is translated as CASNSYSAGDTQYF.

Regarding this clone: This sample also contains other DNA sequences that code for the same CDR3. The CDR3, as DNA: TGTGCCAGCTCACCACCGACTAGAGCAGATACGCAGTATTTT. This sequence encodes CASSPPTRADTQYF. The V and J genes are TRBV18 and TRBJ2-3; TRBD2 is a possible D gene (6 bases). The V gene's germline CDR1 is KGHSH and CDR2 LQKENI. The CDR3 covers 14 residues. Trimming pared 0 bases from V and 4 bases from J, leaving 8 bases between.

As regards this clone: Other DNA sequences in this specimen translate into the identical CDR3. The chain recombines TRBV28 with TRBJ1-4, with D maybe TRBD1 (6 bases). Per the germline V gene, CDR1 is MDHEN and CDR2 is SYDVKM. This CDR3 has 16 residues. V was shortened by 3 bases and J by 0 bases, with 11 bases between the two germline ends. The CDR3 sequence: CASSLVGHATNEKLFF. In nucleotides, the CDR3 is TGTGCCAGCAGTTTGGTGGGACACGCAACTAATGAAAAACTGTTTTTT. The variable domain in full, with the rest retrieved from reference TRBV28 and TRBJ1-4, is DVKVTQSSRYLVKRTGEKVFLECVQDMDHENMFWYRQDPGLGLRLIYFSYDVKMKEKGDIPEGYSVSREKKERFSLILESASTNQTSMYLCASSLVGHATNEKLFFGSGTQLSVL.

The V call is TRBV2, the J call TRBJ2-7, with a tentative D call TRBD2 (5 bases). Trimming pared 8 bases from V and 5 bases from J, leaving 19 bases between. Germline V gene sequence: CDR1 SNHLY, CDR2 FYNNEI. The CDR3 has 14 amino acids. CDR3 protein: CASLLGSGYHEQYF. The CDR3 DNA reads as TGTGCCAGCCTTTTGGGTTCGGGATACCACGAGCAGTACTTC.

The chain links TRBV7-9 to TRBJ2-7; tentative D call: TRBD1 (6 bases). Germline V lookup: CDR1 SEHNR, CDR2 FQNEAQ (reference sequence). This CDR3 is 14 amino acids long. The ends were cut back, 1 base at V and 0 bases at J, with 7 bases in the middle. This chain's CDR3 is CASSLDRASYEQYF. The CDR3 bases are TGTGCCAGCAGCTTAGACAGGGCCTCCTACGAGCAGTACTTC. Looking up the rest from reference TRBV7-9 and TRBJ2-7 gives the full variable domain: DTGVSQNPRHKITKRGQNVTFRCDPISEHNRLYWYRQTLGQGPEFLTYFQNEAQLEKSRLLSDRFSAERPKGSFSTLEIQRTEQGDSAMYLCASSLDRASYEQYFGPGTRLTVT.

The chain uses TRBV2 and TRBJ2-3; D might be TRBD2 (5 bases). Per germline, CDR1 SNHLY and CDR2 FYNNEI. Trimming cost V 1 base and J 0 bases, with 11 bases left between them. This CDR3 has 16 amino acids. The CDR3 sequence: CASSEERSTSTDTQYF. As DNA, the CDR3 is TGTGCCAGCAGTGAAGAGCGGTCGACTAGCACAGATACGCAGTATTTT.

The chain joins TRBV5-1 to TRBJ2-1, with 11 bases that match TRBD2. The germline CDR1 and CDR2 sequences are SGHRS and YFSETQ. The V gene end was trimmed by 0 bases and the J gene end by 0 bases; junction bases not matched to a gene: 8. There are 19 residues in the CDR3. The CDR3 DNA follows: TGCGCCAGCAGCTTGGAGGTAGCGGGAGGGTCTAGCTCCTACAATGAGCAGTTCTTC. Its translation: CASSLEVAGGSSSYNEQFF. Drawing the rest from reference TRBV5-1 and TRBJ2-1, the complete variable domain is KAGVTQTPRYLIKTRGQQVTLSCSPISGHRSVSWYQQTPGQGLQFLFEYFSETQRNKGNFPGRFSGRQFSNSRSEMNVSTLELGDSALYLCASSLEVAGGSSSYNEQFFGPGTRLTVL.

The chain links TRBV5-1 to TRBJ2-3; D possibly corresponds to TRBD2 (5 bases). This CDR3 region has 16 residues. Trimming stripped 1 base from V and 0 bases from J, with 12 bases between. Germline-derived CDR1 and CDR2 are SGHRS and YFSETQ. The CDR3 sequence: CASSLPRTGSTDTQYF. CDR3 nucleotide sequence: TGCGCCAGCAGCTTGCCCCGGACTGGGAGCACAGATACGCAGTATTTT.

The genes are TRBV5-1 and TRBJ1-1, with 8 bases matching TRBD1. This CDR3 is built from 15 residues. V shed 2 bases, J shed 8 bases, and the junction held 11 bases outside the gene matches. The germline V gene has CDR1 SGHRS and CDR2 YFSETQ. The DNA of the CDR3 is TGCGCCAGCAGCTTCTCTCCCGGGACAGGCCTAGAAGCTTTCTTT. Translating it yields CASSFSPGTGLEAFF. Filled out from reference TRBV5-1 and TRBJ1-1, the complete variable domain reads KAGVTQTPRYLIKTRGQQVTLSCSPISGHRSVSWYQQTPGQGLQFLFEYFSETQRNKGNFPGRFSGRQFSNSRSEMNVSTLELGDSALYLCASSFSPGTGLEAFFGQGTRLTVV.

The V and J genes are TRBV2 and TRBJ2-7, with TRBD2 as a possible D gene (5 bases). Looked up from germline, CDR1 is SNHLY and CDR2 is FYNNEI. With 8 bases removed from V and 0 bases from J, the gap between germline ends came to 14 bases. CDR3 length: 14 residues. The DNA for the CDR3 is TGTGCCAGCCTGCAGCGGCCCACCTCCTACGAGCAGTACTTC. This codes for CASLQRPTSYEQYF.

This chain uses TRBV28 with TRBJ2-7; 10 bases are a match to TRBD1. CDR3 length: 17 residues. Germline V CDR1 and CDR2: MDHEN, SYDVKM. V lost 3 bases, J lost 5 bases, and 13 bases stayed unmatched. CDR3 sequence reads: CASSFGGFRDRGHEQYF. The CDR3, as DNA: TGTGCCAGCAGTTTTGGGGGGTTCCGGGACAGGGGCCACGAGCAGTACTTC.

This clone was recorded a few times. This chain joins TRBV6-6 and TRBJ2-2; 9 bases line up with TRBD1. Germline-derived CDR1 and CDR2 are MNHNY and SVGAGI (reference sequence). Trimming removed 5 bases from V and 5 bases from J; junction bases left unmatched: 9. The CDR3 length is 16 residues. CDR3 sequence (DNA): TGTGCCAGCAGTGCCTTGGGACAGGGCAGGACCGGGGAGCTGTTTTTT. This translates into CASSALGQGRTGELFF.

The V and J genes are TRBV6-5 and TRBJ1-5; 9 bases match TRBD1. J gave up 3 bases and V 5 bases, and 2 bases lay outside the gene matches. The CDR3 totals 14 residues. CDR1 and CDR2 (germline): MNHEY, SVGAGI. The CDR3 DNA is TGTGCCAGCAGTCGGGACAGGGTCAATCAGCCCCAGCATTTT. Translated, it gives CASSRDRVNQPQHF.

CDR3 region: CASSPDAKRGNTIYF. The CDR3 DNA sequence: TGTGCCAGCTCGCCAGACGCTAAGAGGGGAAACACCATATATTTT. This sequence joins TRBV6-6 and TRBJ1-3; D unresolved. Germline V gives CDR1 MNHNY, CDR2 SVGAGI (reference sequence). Trimming took off 8 bases at V and 4 bases at J, with 18 bases between the two ends. The CDR3 covers 15 residues.

The chain has TRBV4-1 and TRBJ2-1, with TRBD2 matching over 15 bases. After removal of 0 bases from V and 2 bases from J, the junction contained 2 bases not matched to a gene. The CDR3 sequence is 18 residues long. Germline CDR1 is MGHRA and CDR2 is YSYEKL. The chain's CDR3 is CASSQEGTSGRTYNEQFF. The CDR3 bases are TGCGCCAGCAGCCAAGAGGGGACTAGCGGGAGGACCTACAATGAGCAGTTCTTC.

Note on this clone: One end of the junction varies from germline; a read error may be responsible. The J gene is TRBJ2-7, the V gene TRBV5-1; D remains ambiguous. The germline V gene has CDR1 SGHRS and CDR2 YFSETQ. This CDR3 comprises 13 residues. The CDR3 coding sequence is TGTGCCAGCAGCTGGGCGACAAATTACGAGCAGTACTTC. This encodes CASSWATNYEQYF.

As regards this clone: A read error may account for a junction end that differs from germline. CDR3 coding DNA: TGTGCCAGCAGCCCCACGACTAGCGGGAGGGTTCACTTC. It translates to CASSPTTSGRVHF. The V and J genes are TRBV11-3 and TRBJ2-4, with 14 bases matching TRBD2. This CDR3 spans 13 amino acids. Per the germline V gene, CDR1 is SGHNT and CDR2 is YENEEA.

This chain joins TRBV19 and TRBJ2-1, with 10 bases that match TRBD2. J lost 6 bases, V lost 3 bases, and 8 bases had no gene match. In germline, CDR1 is LNHDA, CDR2 SQIVND (reference sequence). CDR3 length equals 16 residues. CDR3 residues: CASSILLAGVSNEQFF. The CDR3 DNA reads as TGTGCCAGTAGTATCCTCCTAGCGGGAGTATCCAATGAGCAGTTCTTC.

The CDR3 loop is CASRLAGASGELFF. The DNA for the CDR3 is TGCGCCAGCAGACTAGCGGGAGCGTCCGGGGAGCTGTTTTTT. The chain carries TRBV5-1 and TRBJ2-2, with 11 bases matching TRBD2. This CDR3 comprises 14 residues. Germline lookup yields CDR1 SGHRS and CDR2 YFSETQ. The V and J ends lost 5 bases and 6 bases, in that order; junction bases with no gene match: 3.